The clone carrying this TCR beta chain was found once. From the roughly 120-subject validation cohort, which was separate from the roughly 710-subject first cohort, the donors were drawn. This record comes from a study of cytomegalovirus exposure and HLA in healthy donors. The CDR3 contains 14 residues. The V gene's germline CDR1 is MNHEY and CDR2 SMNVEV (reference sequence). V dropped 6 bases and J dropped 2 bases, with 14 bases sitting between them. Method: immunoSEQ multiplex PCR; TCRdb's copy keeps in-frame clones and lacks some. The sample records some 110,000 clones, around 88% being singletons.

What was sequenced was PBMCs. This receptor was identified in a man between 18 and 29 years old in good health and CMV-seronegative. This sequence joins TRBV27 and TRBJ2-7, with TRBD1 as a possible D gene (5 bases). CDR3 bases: TGTGCCAGCAGCACAGCAGGGCCCACCTACGAGCAGTACTTC. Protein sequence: CASSTAGPTYEQYF.